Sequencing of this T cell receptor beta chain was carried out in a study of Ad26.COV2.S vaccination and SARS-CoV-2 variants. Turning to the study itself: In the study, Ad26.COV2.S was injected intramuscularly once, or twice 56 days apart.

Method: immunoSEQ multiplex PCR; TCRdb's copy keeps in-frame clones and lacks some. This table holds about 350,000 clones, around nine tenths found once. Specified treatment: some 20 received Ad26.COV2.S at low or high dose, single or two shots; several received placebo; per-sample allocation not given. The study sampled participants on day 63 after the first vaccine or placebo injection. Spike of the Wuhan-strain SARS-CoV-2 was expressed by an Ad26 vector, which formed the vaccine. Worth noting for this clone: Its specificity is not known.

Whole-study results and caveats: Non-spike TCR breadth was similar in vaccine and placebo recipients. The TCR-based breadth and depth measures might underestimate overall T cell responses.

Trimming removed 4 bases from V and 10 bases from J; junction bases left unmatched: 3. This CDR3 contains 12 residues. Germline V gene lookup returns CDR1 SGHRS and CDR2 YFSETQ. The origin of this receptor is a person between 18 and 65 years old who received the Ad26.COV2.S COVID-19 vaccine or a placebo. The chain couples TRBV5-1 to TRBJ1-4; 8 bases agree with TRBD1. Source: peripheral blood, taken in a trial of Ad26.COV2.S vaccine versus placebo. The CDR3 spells CASSLDRGKLFF. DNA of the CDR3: TGCGCCAGCAGCCTAGACAGGGGAAAACTGTTTTTT.